The source of this T cell receptor beta chain is a study of blood T cell repertoires in COVID-19. Losses at the gene ends were 5 bases for V and 0 bases for J; bases not matched to a gene: 6. This CDR3 has 15 amino acids. In germline, CDR1 is SGHAT, CDR2 FQDESV (reference sequence). This clone turned up a few times. Researchers sorted participants into cohorts using their self-reported clinical history. Sequencing was performed with immunoSEQ multiplex PCR; in TCRdb, only in-frame clones are kept and a portion is missing. The data contain over 250,000 clones, approximately 90% of them singletons. The source of this sequence is a man aged 35 to 55 who had recovered from COVID-19. The gene calls are TRBV11-1 and TRBJ1-1, with 7 nucleotides matching TRBD1. What was sequenced was PBMCs or T cells enriched from blood (not recorded which). The CDR3 DNA reads TGTGCCAGCAGCGACAGGGTCGGGATGAACACTGAAGCTTTCTTT. Translating gives CASSDRVGMNTEAFF. Combining the CDR3 with reference TRBV11-1 and TRBJ1-1 gives the whole variable domain EAEVAQSPRYKITEKSQAVAFWCDPISGHATLYWYRQILGQGPELLVQFQDESVVDDSQLPKDRFSAERLKGVDSTLKIQPAELGDSAMYLCASSDRVGMNTEAFFGQGTRLTVV.